Following are 19 T cell receptor beta chains from one sample sequenced in a study of T-cell reconstitution after alpha-beta-depleted transplantation in children (dated by TCRdb to 2016 to 2018). Library generation was performed with PCR. Sequencer: Illumina HiSeq 2500. Molecular barcoding was employed in the preparation of TCR libraries, with unique molecular identifiers being used to normalize TCRbeta repertoire quantification. TCRdb reprocessed the public reads (quality trimming at Q25 with fastp, clone calling with MiXCR) and kept in-frame beta chains. CDR3 protein sequences are deduplicated, and each keeps its most common genes and DNA. The sample table lists roughly 48,000 distinct CDR3 sequences, under 6% of them with a count of one. The ten top clones hold roughly 31% of the sample. Explained via the paper, the time point label denotes: day 60 (about 2 months) after transplantation. What the treatment or condition label conveys for this sample: allogeneic hematopoietic cell transplantation with graft depleted of TCRalphabeta T cells and CD19 B cells.

The specimen comprised PBMCs, mostly from graft donor cells, sampled 60 days after TCRalphabeta/CD19-depleted stem cell transplant. These TCRs come from a female patient aged 2-9 years who had a stem cell transplant for aplastic anemia, so the T cells may come from the graft donor.

In its sample, this clonotype was seen many times. This sequence joins TRBV5-1 and TRBJ2-3; D not certain. The CDR3 consists of 15 residues. Trimming removed 0 bases at V and 2 bases at J, with 10 bases between. Germline values: CDR1 SGHRS, CDR2 YFSETQ. The CDR3 DNA sequence: TGCGCCAGCAGCTTGGTTGGCAGGAACACAGATACGCAGTATTTT. Protein: CASSLVGRNTDTQYF.

There are many counts of this clonotype. The chain employs TRBV9 and TRBJ2-3; the D gene could be TRBD1 or TRBD2 (6 bases each). The V end was cut by 0 bases, the J end by 0 bases, with 14 bases between. The CDR3 is 17 residues long. Germline V gene data show CDR1 as SGDLS and CDR2 as YYNGEE. This CDR3 reads CASSVGPGGLSTDTQYF. CDR3 bases: TGTGCCAGCAGCGTAGGTCCTGGGGGGCTCAGCACAGATACGCAGTATTTT.

In this sample, this clonotype turned up many times. The chain uses TRBV20-1 and TRBJ2-1; 9 bases match TRBD1. V dropped 1 base and J dropped 2; count of bases not matched to a gene: 0. This CDR3 has 14 amino acids. Germline values: CDR1 DFQATT, CDR2 SNEGSKA (reference sequence). The CDR3, as DNA: TGCAGTGCTAGAGGACAGGGGGCCTACAATGAGCAGTTCTTC. This codes for CSARGQGAYNEQFF.

This clonotype was detected only a few times. V gene TRBV7-9 combines with J gene TRBJ2-3; D possibly corresponds to TRBD2 (6 bases). Germline V gene data show CDR1 as SEHNR and CDR2 as FQNEAQ (reference sequence). The CDR3 has 15 residues. The V end lost 2 bases, the J end lost 1 base, and 10 bases lay between the germline ends. In DNA form, the CDR3 reads TGTGCCAGCAGCTTATTATCGGGAGGCACAGATACGCAGTATTTT. Residues: CASSLLSGGTDTQYF.

The chain joins TRBV28 to TRBJ1-4, with no clear D. V was trimmed by 8 bases and J by 3 bases, leaving 4 bases between them. The CDR3 contains 11 residues. Germline V gene sequence: CDR1 MDHEN, CDR2 SYDVKM. For the CDR3, the DNA is TGTGCCAGCGGCCCTAATGAAAAACTGTTTTTT. Protein product: CASGPNEKLFF.

This clonotype showed up many times. The V and J genes are TRBV20-1 and TRBJ1-4; D unclear. Germline V gene lookup returns CDR1 DFQATT and CDR2 SNEGSKA (reference sequence). Trimming shortened V by 6 bases and J by 7 bases, and 15 bases separated the two germline ends. The CDR3 contains 13 residues. CDR3 in amino acids: CSAVERPTEKLFF. For the CDR3, the DNA is TGCAGTGCCGTCGAGAGGCCGACTGAAAAACTGTTTTTT.

J is TRBJ2-7 and V is TRBV3-1; D possibly uses TRBD1 or TRBD2 (7 bases each). CDR1 is LGHDT, CDR2 YNNKEL, per germline (reference sequence). This CDR3 spans 16 amino acids. V was clipped by 4 bases and J by 0 bases, with 16 bases between them. In nucleotides, the CDR3 is TGTGCCAGCAGCCGTTCAGGGGGGGGATACTCCTACGAGCAGTACTTC. Its protein product is CASSRSGGGYSYEQYF.

This clonotype was recorded many times. V is TRBV29-1 and J is TRBJ2-2; a possible D gene is TRBD2 (7 bases). The CDR3 runs 13 residues. V dropped 3 bases and J dropped 6 bases, with 11 bases sitting between them. CDR1 and CDR2 (germline): SQVTM, ANQGSEA. The CDR3 nucleotides are TGCAGCGTTGACTCGGGGGGCCCCGGGGAGCTGTTTTTT. This sequence encodes CSVDSGGPGELFF.

A note on this clonotype: This may come from a read error, since a much larger clone is one base off. The chain employs TRBV20-1 and TRBJ1-2, with D possibly TRBD1 on 5 matching bases. The length of the CDR3 is 13 residues. The germline gives CDR1 DFQATT, CDR2 SNEGSKA (reference sequence). For the CDR3, the DNA is TGCAGTGCTCACTTCAGGGTCAACTATGGCTACCCCTTC. This translates into CSAHFRVNYGYPF.

This clonotype was found many times. This chain joins TRBV20-1 and TRBJ1-1; D is unresolved. CDR1 and CDR2 (germline): DFQATT, SNEGSKA (reference sequence). The germline V and J ends were trimmed by 8 bases and 0 bases, with 22 bases remaining between them. The CDR3 loop spans 16 amino acids. This chain's CDR3 is CSPLSLVPWVNTEAFF. The CDR3 region has the DNA TGCAGTCCCCTCTCCTTAGTGCCTTGGGTGAACACTGAAGCTTTCTTT.

The chain employs TRBV20-1 and TRBJ2-3, with TRBD2 matching 7 bases. Trimming cost V 3 bases and J 6 bases; bases outside gene matches: 9. Germline CDR1 DFQATT, CDR2 SNEGSKA (reference sequence). CDR3 length: 14 amino acids. CDR3 sequence: CSASPSGRIDTQYF. CDR3 DNA: TGCAGTGCTAGCCCTAGCGGCAGGATTGATACGCAGTATTTT.

This clonotype was detected many times. J is TRBJ2-5 and V is TRBV5-1; 10 bases line up with TRBD2. The CDR3 has 15 amino acids. With 2 bases clipped from V and 6 bases from J, the junction kept 7 bases outside the gene matches. Germline lookup yields CDR1 SGHRS and CDR2 YFSETQ. CDR3 protein: CASSFSSGSRQTQYF. The CDR3 nucleotides read TGCGCCAGCAGCTTTTCTAGCGGGAGTAGGCAGACCCAGTACTTC.

Note on this clonotype: With a much larger clone just one base away, this may be a read error. This sequence joins TRBV7-2 and TRBJ2-1, with a possible D match to TRBD2 (5 bases). The CDR3 has 16 amino acids. The germline gives CDR1 SGHTA, CDR2 FQGNSA. V lost 5 bases, J lost 10 bases, and 24 bases lay in between. The CDR3 nucleotides are TGTGCCAGCAGCCCTAGCCCCCCGGTGCGGGTCGAAGAGCAGTTCTTC. It yields the protein CASSPSPPVRVEEQFF.

In its sample, this clonotype was seen many times. The rearrangement joins TRBV20-1 to TRBJ2-3; 8 bases line up with TRBD2. The CDR3 is 15 amino acids. Germline trimming cut 3 bases from V and 2 bases from J; bases unmatched to any gene: 7. CDR1 and CDR2 from the germline V gene are DFQATT and SNEGSKA (reference sequence). The CDR3 DNA reads as TGCAGTGCTAGTATTAGCGGGATTGACACAGATACGCAGTATTTT. Translated, it gives CSASISGIDTDTQYF.

CDR3 sequence reads: CATSRVGQSYTF. The DNA for the CDR3 is TGTGCCACCAGCAGAGTAGGTCAGAGCTACACCTTC. The chain recombines TRBV15 with TRBJ1-2; D remains ambiguous. CDR3 size: 12 residues. CDR1 and CDR2 from the germline V gene are LNHNV and YYDKDF (reference sequence). V was shortened by 1 base and J by 9 bases, with 9 bases between the two germline ends.

In this sample, this clonotype turned up a few times. This chain uses TRBV3-1 with TRBJ2-7; tentative D call: TRBD2 (5 bases). The CDR3 runs to 13 residues. V shed 4 bases and J shed 6 bases, with 13 bases lying between them. The V gene's germline CDR1 is LGHDT and CDR2 YNNKEL (reference sequence). CDR3 sequence reads: CASSLRLAPEQYF. The CDR3 DNA follows: TGTGCCAGCAGCCTCCGCCTAGCTCCCGAGCAGTACTTC.

This clonotype was observed at least ten times. The gene calls are TRBV7-9 and TRBJ1-1, with TRBD1 matching over 7 bases. Germline V gene sequence: CDR1 SEHNR, CDR2 FQNEAQ (reference sequence). V trimming: 8 bases; J trimming: 6 bases; junction bases outside the gene matches: 9. The CDR3 extends over 13 amino acids. CDR3 residues: CASGQGEKPEAFF. The CDR3 region has the DNA TGTGCCAGCGGCCAGGGGGAGAAACCTGAAGCTTTCTTT.

This clonotype was seen repeatedly, ten times or more. The chain recombines TRBV30 with TRBJ2-1, with D possibly TRBD1 on 6 matching bases. Germline-derived CDR1 and CDR2 are GTSNPN and SVGIG (reference sequence). Trimming took 7 bases from V and 1 from J, leaving 20 bases between them. The CDR3 has 16 residues. CDR3 bases: TGTGCCTCCACCGGTGGGGGCCGAAATTCCTACAATGAGCAGTTCTTC. Amino acids: CASTGGGRNSYNEQFF.

This clonotype was counted many times. The chain joins TRBV28 to TRBJ1-3; D unclear. This CDR3 is 14 amino acids long. Germline V gene lookup returns CDR1 MDHEN and CDR2 SYDVKM. Between the trimmed V and J ends, which lost 5 bases and 4 bases, there was a span of 12 bases. CDR3 loop: CASSRARLGNTIYF. CDR3 in DNA: TGTGCCAGCAGTCGGGCAAGGTTGGGAAACACCATATATTTT.